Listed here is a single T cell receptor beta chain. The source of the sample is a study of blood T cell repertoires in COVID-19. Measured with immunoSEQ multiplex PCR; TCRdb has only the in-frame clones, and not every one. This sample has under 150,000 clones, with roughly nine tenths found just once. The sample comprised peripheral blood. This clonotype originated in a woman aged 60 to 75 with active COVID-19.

CDR3: CASSQDLLRTYNEQFF. CDR3 sequence (DNA): TGTGCCAGCAGCCAAGATCTACTGAGGACCTACAATGAGCAGTTCTTC. This chain uses TRBV14 with TRBJ2-1; D is ambiguous. V was shortened by 0 bases and J by 2 bases, with 11 bases between the two germline ends. The CDR3 has 16 residues. CDR1 and CDR2 (germline): SGHDN, FVKESK.